The 31 T cell receptor beta chains reported below all come from one sample, sequenced in a study of T cells after posttransplantation cyclophosphamide. Using immunoSEQ multiplex PCR, the repertoire was profiled, and TCRdb retains in-frame clones only, with some absent. Of some 52,000 clones listed, about 86% are singletons. Sequencing input: PBMCs. Receptors were obtained from a man aged 30 to 45 with a blood cancer, CMV-positive, and with a related stem cell donor.

To note about this clone: Relative to the germline gene, one junction end is altered; a read error may explain this. The same CDR3 also results from other DNA sequences found in this sample. The chain links TRBV10-1 to TRBJ1-5; D call uncertain. Germline assignment: CDR1 WNHNN and CDR2 SYGVQD (reference sequence). The CDR3 has 17 residues. This CDR3 is CASSESAVLYSNQPQHF. In DNA, the CDR3 is TGCGCCAGCAGTGAGTCGGCAGTCTTATATAGCAATCAACCCCAGCATTTT.

Comment on this clone: This CDR3 is also generated by other DNA sequences in the sample. Here the CDR3 DNA reads TGCGCCAGCAGCTATGGGACAGGGAACGGCGAGCAGTACTTC. Translating gives CASSYGTGNGEQYF. The chain couples TRBV5-1 to TRBJ2-7; TRBD1 matches at 9 bases. V gave up 3 bases and J gave up 6 bases; unmatched junction bases: 7. Germline CDR1 and CDR2: SGHRS and YFSETQ. CDR3 length equals 14 residues.

The chain combines TRBV5-1 with TRBJ2-7; possible D gene TRBD2, 6 bases. The CDR3 is 12 amino acids. The V gene lost 4 bases and the J gene lost 3 bases, with 8 bases spanning the gap. Germline loops: CDR1 SGHRS, CDR2 YFSETQ. CDR3 protein: CASSHSGYEQYF. In nucleotides, the CDR3 is TGCGCCAGCAGCCATAGCGGCTACGAGCAGTACTTC.

V and J are TRBV11-3 and TRBJ2-1; D unresolved. Per germline, CDR1 SGHNT and CDR2 YENEEA. With 1 base removed from V and 4 bases from J, the gap between germline ends came to 11 bases. The CDR3 loop spans 15 amino acids. The CDR3 DNA follows: TGTGCCAGCAGCTTAGGGTCACAGCCTTACAATGAGCAGTTCTTC. This translates into CASSLGSQPYNEQFF.

This chain uses TRBV2 with TRBJ1-4; TRBD1 matches at 8 bases. This CDR3 has 16 residues. The germline V gene encodes CDR1 SNHLY and CDR2 FYNNEI. V gave up 8 bases and J gave up 4 bases; unmatched junction bases: 12. The CDR3 DNA reads as TGTGCCAGCCGAAGAACGACAGGGGCCAGTAATGAAAAACTGTTTTTT. This gives the protein CASRRTTGASNEKLFF. Full variable domain (remainder filled in from reference TRBV2 and TRBJ1-4): EPEVTQTPSHQVTQMGQEVILRCVPISNHLYFYWYRQILGQKVEFLVSFYNNEISEKSEIFDDQFSVERPDGSNFTLKIRSTKLEDSAMYFCASRRTTGASNEKLFFGSGTQLSVL.

The V call is TRBV6-1, the J call TRBJ1-5, with D unclear. V was cut by 5 bases and J by 1 base, with 9 bases left in between. The germline V gene has CDR1 MNHNS and CDR2 SASEGT. CDR3 length: 14 amino acids. The CDR3, as DNA: TGTGCCAGCAGTCTGGGCCAAAGCAATCAGCCCCAGCATTTT. Its protein product is CASSLGQSNQPQHF.

V and J are TRBV5-4 and TRBJ1-2, with TRBD1 matching over 9 bases. The J segment lost 4 bases and the V segment lost 5 bases, leaving 12 bases of the junction unmatched. The germline gives CDR1 SGHNT, CDR2 YYREEE (reference sequence). The CDR3 contains 16 residues. This chain's CDR3 is CASRTTGTGPTYGYTF. CDR3 nucleotides: TGTGCCAGCAGAACCACCGGGACAGGGCCGACCTATGGCTACACCTTC. Full variable domain (remainder filled in from reference TRBV5-4 and TRBJ1-2): ETGVTQSPTHLIKTRGQQVTLRCSSQSGHNTVSWYQQALGQGPQFIFQYYREEENGRGNFPPRFSGLQFPNYSSELNVNALELDDSALYLCASRTTGTGPTYGYTFGSGTRLTVV.

This rearrangement joins TRBV4-3 to TRBJ2-7; 15 nucleotides match TRBD2. The germline V gene has CDR1 LGHNA and CDR2 YSLEER. The CDR3 totals 16 residues. The V gene end was trimmed by 3 bases and the J gene end by 4 bases; junction bases not matched to a gene: 4. The CDR3 nucleotides are TGCGCCAGCAGCCACACCGGGACTAGCGGGAGGTACGAGCAGTACTTC. Encoded protein: CASSHTGTSGRYEQYF.

J is TRBJ1-3 and V is TRBV9, with D possibly TRBD1 on 6 matching bases. Germline V gene lookup returns CDR1 SGDLS and CDR2 YYNGEE. The CDR3 runs 15 residues. V lost 3 bases, J lost 4 bases, and 14 bases lay in between. DNA of the CDR3: TGTGCCAGCAGCGACGGGACACTTCTCGGAAACACCATATATTTT. This codes for CASSDGTLLGNTIYF.

V and J are TRBV28 and TRBJ2-3; 7 bases agree with TRBD2. V shed 7 bases and J 2 bases; nucleotides not matched to a gene: 3. This CDR3 comprises 13 residues. The germline V gene has CDR1 MDHEN and CDR2 SYDVKM. The CDR3 DNA sequence: TGTGCCAGCACTAGCGGAAACACAGATACGCAGTATTTT. It specifies CASTSGNTDTQYF.

This chain links TRBV18 with TRBJ1-5, with 8 bases matching TRBD1. The CDR3 is 16 amino acids. The germline V gene encodes CDR1 KGHSH and CDR2 LQKENI. The J segment lost 3 bases and the V segment lost 0 bases, leaving 4 bases of the junction unmatched. CDR3: CASSPPRTGSNQPQHF. As DNA, the CDR3 is TGTGCCAGCTCACCACCGAGGACAGGGTCCAATCAGCCCCAGCATTTT. Complete variable domain (other parts from reference TRBV18 and TRBJ1-5): NAGVMQNPRHLVRRRGQEARLRCSPMKGHSHVYWYRQLPEEGLKFMVYLQKENIIDESGMPKERFSAEFPKEGPSILRIQQVVRGDSAAYFCASSPPRTGSNQPQHFGDGTRLSIL.

The J gene is TRBJ2-1, the V gene TRBV19; tentative D call: TRBD2 (6 bases). The CDR3 runs to 15 residues. Germline lookup yields CDR1 LNHDA and CDR2 SQIVND (reference sequence). Deletions cut 6 bases from V and 5 bases from J, with 17 bases between. The CDR3 DNA is TGTGCCAGTAGGGCTGGGACTGGATTTAACAATGAGCAGTTCTTC. This gives the protein CASRAGTGFNNEQFF.

This chain links TRBV7-2 with TRBJ1-5; 7 bases are shared with TRBD1. The trim removed 4 bases at V and 0 bases at J, leaving 3 bases unmatched. Per germline, CDR1 SGHTA and CDR2 FQGNSA. This CDR3 has 15 amino acids. DNA for the CDR3: TGTGCCAGCAGCTCGGGACAGAATAGCAATCAGCCCCAGCATTTT. As protein: CASSSGQNSNQPQHF.

The rearrangement joins TRBV25-1 to TRBJ1-3; weak D call: TRBD1 (5 bases). Per the germline V gene, CDR1 is MGHDK and CDR2 is SYGVNS. The CDR3 covers 18 residues. Trimming stripped 4 bases from V and 3 bases from J, with 22 bases between. CDR3 in DNA: TGTGCCAGCAGTGCTCAGGGTTTTTACCATTCGTGTGGAAACACCATATATTTT. Residues: CASSAQGFYHSCGNTIYF.

This clone has more than one count but fewer than ten. V usage is TRBV5-6 and J usage is TRBJ2-2; 8 bases fit TRBD1. The CDR3 is 16 amino acids. V trimming: 0 bases; J trimming: 2 bases; junction bases outside the gene matches: 3. Looked up from germline, CDR1 is SGHDT and CDR2 is YYEEEE. This chain's CDR3 is CASSLVTGGNTGELFF. CDR3 bases: TGTGCCAGCAGCTTGGTAACAGGGGGAAACACCGGGGAGCTGTTTTTT.

The chain employs TRBV10-3 and TRBJ1-3, with D possibly being TRBD1 (5 bases). CDR3 length equals 14 residues. Germline CDR1 reads ENHRY; CDR2 reads SYGVKD. V was clipped by 2 bases and J by 4 bases, with 9 bases between them. The CDR3 coding sequence is TGTGCCATCAGTGAGACAGGTTACGGAAACACCATATATTTT. This sequence encodes CAISETGYGNTIYF.

This chain joins TRBV19 and TRBJ2-2; 9 nucleotides match TRBD1. Germline CDR1 is LNHDA and CDR2 is SQIVND (reference sequence). J gave up 8 bases and V 3 bases, and 10 bases lay outside the gene matches. The CDR3 consists of 16 residues. In DNA form, the CDR3 reads TGTGCCAGTAGTATTCACCTACAGGGGGCGATGGGGGAGCTGTTTTTT. Translation gives CASSIHLQGAMGELFF.

The chain has TRBV6-5 and TRBJ2-3, with 7 bases lining up with TRBD1. Per the germline V gene, CDR1 is MNHEY and CDR2 is SVGAGI. Unmatched junction bases numbered 8, after V lost 7 bases and J lost 1 base. The CDR3 is 15 residues long. CDR3 nucleotides: TGTGCCAGCACGAACAGGGGCGGAGGCACAGATACGCAGTATTTT. This gives the protein CASTNRGGGTDTQYF.

The gene calls are TRBV19 and TRBJ2-7; 7 bases agree with TRBD2. Trimming at V came to 5 bases and at J to 1 base, leaving 11 bases not matched to a gene. This CDR3 is 16 amino acids long. Germline V gene sequence: CDR1 LNHDA, CDR2 SQIVND (reference sequence). The CDR3 protein is CASSPRLASGSYEQYF. CDR3 nucleotides: TGTGCCAGTAGTCCGCGACTAGCATCGGGGTCCTACGAGCAGTACTTC.

The V gene is TRBV6-1, the J gene TRBJ2-1; 10 bases align to TRBD2. J was trimmed by 2 bases and V by 4 bases; bases with no gene match: 5. This CDR3 contains 16 residues. CDR1 is MNHNS and CDR2 is SASEGT in the germline V gene. CDR3 in amino acids: CASSGRAGGPYNEQFF. CDR3 sequence (DNA): TGTGCCAGCAGTGGGCGAGCGGGAGGGCCCTACAATGAGCAGTTCTTC.

The gene calls are TRBV11-3 and TRBJ2-1; no clear D gene. From germline, CDR1 is SGHNT and CDR2 YENEEA. The CDR3 consists of 12 residues. Deletions cut 2 bases from V and 13 bases from J, with 12 bases between. CDR3 nucleotide sequence: TGTGCCAGCAGCTTAATTGGTTTTAGCCAGTTCTTC. It translates to CASSLIGFSQFF.

The V call is TRBV5-1, the J call TRBJ2-1; D uncertain. The CDR3 runs 13 residues. Germline lookup yields CDR1 SGHRS and CDR2 YFSETQ. V was pared by 4 bases and J by 5 bases, with 10 bases between. DNA of the CDR3: TGCGCCAGCAGCCTGGTGTCAGACAATGAGCAGTTCTTC. Residues: CASSLVSDNEQFF.

V gene TRBV5-1 combines with J gene TRBJ1-2, with D possibly matching TRBD1 (6 bases). From germline, CDR1 is SGHRS and CDR2 YFSETQ. V was shortened by 5 bases and J by 7 bases, with 12 bases between the two germline ends. CDR3 length: 12 residues. CDR3 loop: CASSRAGAGYTF. CDR3 nucleotide sequence: TGCGCCAGCAGTAGGGCAGGGGCTGGCTACACCTTC. Based on the CDR3 plus reference TRBV5-1 and TRBJ1-2, the full variable domain is KAGVTQTPRYLIKTRGQQVTLSCSPISGHRSVSWYQQTPGQGLQFLFEYFSETQRNKGNFPGRFSGRQFSNSRSEMNVSTLELGDSALYLCASSRAGAGYTFGSGTRLTVV.

The CDR3 DNA reads TGCAGCGTTGCTAGCGGCTATGGGTCCGGGGAGCTGTTTTTT. Protein: CSVASGYGSGELFF. The V gene is TRBV29-1, the J gene TRBJ2-2; 7 nucleotides match TRBD2. The V gene end was trimmed by 4 bases and the J gene end by 6 bases; junction bases not matched to a gene: 8. Per germline, CDR1 SQVTM and CDR2 ANQGSEA. CDR3 length: 14 residues.

There are a few counts of this clone. This sequence joins TRBV28 and TRBJ1-1; a possible D gene is TRBD1 (6 bases). The germline gives CDR1 MDHEN, CDR2 SYDVKM. Trimming left V 6 bases short and J 1 base short, with 9 bases between. CDR3 length: 13 residues. CDR3 bases: TGTGCCAGCAGGACGACAGGGAACACTGAAGCTTTCTTT. It translates to CASRTTGNTEAFF.

The chain is built from TRBV7-9 and TRBJ2-1, with D perhaps TRBD2 (6 bases). Per germline, CDR1 SEHNR and CDR2 FQNEAQ (reference sequence). Between the trimmed V and J ends, which lost 7 bases and 10 bases, there was a span of 17 bases. CDR3 length: 13 amino acids. The CDR3: CASTEWRRGEQFF. CDR3 DNA sequence: TGTGCCAGCACCGAATGGAGGAGGGGAGAGCAGTTCTTC.

V is TRBV7-3 and J is TRBJ2-3; D possibly corresponds to TRBD2 (5 bases). V was trimmed by 5 bases and J by 6 bases, leaving 18 bases between them. The length of the CDR3 is 15 residues. Germline-derived CDR1 and CDR2 are SGHTA and FQGTGA. CDR3: CASSPSTGGGDTQYF. The CDR3 DNA is TGTGCCAGCAGCCCCTCTACTGGAGGCGGGGATACGCAGTATTTT.

The chain has TRBV6-1 and TRBJ1-6; D call uncertain. This CDR3 has 14 residues. V lost 6 bases and J 3 bases, leaving 9 bases between the germline ends. From germline, CDR1 is MNHNS and CDR2 SASEGT. The CDR3 nucleotides read TGTGCCAGCAGACGCCAGGACTATAATTCACCCCTCCACTTT. Translated: CASRRQDYNSPLHF.

The rearrangement joins TRBV7-8 to TRBJ1-2, with D maybe TRBD1 (5 bases). Germline V gene data show CDR1 as SGHVS and CDR2 as FQNEAQ. This CDR3 spans 14 amino acids. The V gene lost 1 base and the J gene lost 5 bases, with 11 bases spanning the gap. Here the CDR3 reads CASSLGGAAYGYTF. The CDR3 DNA sequence: TGTGCCAGCAGCTTAGGTGGGGCGGCGTATGGCTACACCTTC.

In this sample, this clone turned up once. The genes are TRBV11-2 and TRBJ2-1; D remains ambiguous. This CDR3 is built from 11 residues. Looked up from germline, CDR1 is SGHAT and CDR2 is FQNNGV. V lost 4 bases to trimming and J lost 9 bases, with 7 bases between them. CDR3 in DNA: TGTGCCAGCAGCTCCCCCTTTGAGCAGTTCTTC. Translated, it gives CASSSPFEQFF.

This clone has a single count. The genes are TRBV23-1 and TRBJ1-5; D not resolved. TRBV23-1 is identified as an open reading frame with a role that is uncertain. V was pared by 7 bases and J by 0 bases, with 16 bases between. The CDR3 covers 16 residues. CDR3 bases: TGCGCCAGCATCAGACACAGTTTCTATAGCAATCAGCCCCAGCATTTT. This gives the protein CASIRHSFYSNQPQHF.